Presented here are 9 T cell receptor beta chains from one specimen sequenced in a study of T cell repertoires in cytomegalovirus infection. TCRdb re-analysed the reads in MiXCR, keeping a single row per CDR3 protein. The sample consists of 450,000 to 600,000 distinct CDR3 sequences, 42% of them appearing once. No antigen is known for these receptors. Here the sequenced sample was cultured PBMCs, taken from culture after CMV antigen stimulation. These receptors were taken from a human donor in good health (CMV status not recorded). Some clones in this sample may be carry-over from other donors' samples.

The table lists this clonotype with a few counts. This chain uses TRBV7-2 with TRBJ2-7, with TRBD2 identical over 8 bases. V shed 5 bases, J shed 3 bases, and the junction held 9 bases outside the gene matches. This CDR3 comprises 15 residues. CDR1 is SGHTA, CDR2 FQGNSA, per germline. CDR3 sequence: CASSTSAGAYYEQYF. In nucleotides, the CDR3 is TGTGCCAGCAGCACTTCAGCGGGAGCGTACTACGAGCAGTACTTC.

V usage is TRBV28 and J usage is TRBJ2-3, with D possibly TRBD2 on 5 matching bases. The CDR3 has 13 residues. Germline loops: CDR1 MDHEN, CDR2 SYDVKM. Trimming removed 4 bases at V and 3 bases at J, with 8 bases between. Here the CDR3 reads CASSSWETDTQYF. Here the CDR3 DNA reads TGTGCCAGCAGTTCTTGGGAGACAGATACGCAGTATTTT.

This clonotype was picked up a small number of times. This rearrangement joins TRBV7-8 to TRBJ1-4; 8 bases agree with TRBD1. V gave up 1 base and J gave up 0 bases; unmatched junction bases: 4. From germline, CDR1 is SGHVS and CDR2 FQNEAQ. The CDR3 is 17 amino acids. As DNA, the CDR3 is TGTGCCAGCAGCTTAGGCGACAGGGGATCAACTAATGAAAAACTGTTTTTT. Translated, it gives CASSLGDRGSTNEKLFF. Full variable domain (missing parts from reference TRBV7-8 and TRBJ1-4): GAGVSQSPRYKVAKRGQDVALRCDPISGHVSLFWYQQALGQGPEFLTYFQNEAQLDKSGLPSDRFFAERPEGSVSTLKIQRTQQEDSAVYLCASSLGDRGSTNEKLFFGSGTQLSVL.

The chain couples TRBV27 to TRBJ2-7; 11 nucleotides match TRBD2. Per the germline V gene, CDR1 is MNHEY and CDR2 is SMNVEV (reference sequence). The length of the CDR3 is 18 residues. The V segment lost 2 bases and the J segment 2 bases; nucleotides outside the gene matches: 11. CDR3 DNA sequence: TGTGCCAGCAGTTTACGCGTCACTAGCGGGGGCCTTACCTACGAGCAGTACTTC. Encoded protein: CASSLRVTSGGLTYEQYF.

This chain uses TRBV4-1 with TRBJ2-6; the D is unclear. The V and J ends lost 5 bases and 1 base respectively, with 9 bases between them. The CDR3 length is 15 residues. CDR1 is MGHRA and CDR2 is YSYEKL in the germline V gene. CDR3 amino acids: CASSTTLSGANVLTF. The CDR3 DNA is TGCGCCAGCAGCACAACACTATCTGGGGCCAACGTCCTGACTTTC.

The rearrangement links TRBV6-6 to TRBJ2-2, with a weak D call TRBD2 (5 bases). The CDR3 consists of 13 residues. Germline CDR1 is MNHNY and CDR2 is SVGAGI (reference sequence). Trimming shortened V by 5 bases and J by 4 bases, and 8 bases separated the two germline ends. The CDR3 coding sequence is TGTGCCAGCAGTCGGGATTTCACCGGGGAGCTGTTTTTT. Its translation is CASSRDFTGELFF.

The table lists this clonotype with a few counts. DNA of the CDR3: TGTGCCAGTAGGCCCCAGGGATCTAATGAAAAACTGTTTTTT. This codes for CASRPQGSNEKLFF. V usage is TRBV19 and J usage is TRBJ1-4; D perhaps matches TRBD1 (5 bases). The CDR3 runs to 14 residues. V was clipped by 6 bases and J by 3 bases, with 11 bases between them. Germline CDR1 LNHDA, CDR2 SQIVND (reference sequence).

This clonotype appeared a few times. J is TRBJ1-2 and V is TRBV7-8, with D tentatively TRBD1 (5 bases). Germline V gene data show CDR1 as SGHVS and CDR2 as FQNEAQ. V lost 7 bases, J lost 6 bases, and 12 bases lay in between. The CDR3 is made up of 12 amino acids. The CDR3 sequence: CASTTGGDGYTF. As DNA, the CDR3 is TGTGCCAGCACCACGGGGGGAGATGGCTACACCTTC.

The V and J genes are TRBV7-2 and TRBJ2-3, with D perhaps matching TRBD1 (5 bases). V shed 5 bases and J shed 1 base, with 13 bases lying between them. CDR3 size: 15 residues. From germline, CDR1 is SGHTA and CDR2 FQGNSA. The CDR3 DNA is TGTGCCAGCAGCCGCGGCGTGACAGGCACAGATACGCAGTATTTT. As protein: CASSRGVTGTDTQYF.